The 15 T cell receptor beta chains below all came from one sample that was sequenced in a study of CD8+ T cells in alopecia areata. Treatment meaning: oral pan-JAK inhibitor, 5-10 mg twice daily. Sequencing templates came from extracted RNA that was reverse transcribed into cDNA. Produced via immunoSEQ multiplex PCR; TCRdb's table is partial and in-frame only. The repertoire holds around 270,000 clones, with 58% as singletons. The specimen was CD4+ T cells sorted from blood, collected at week 24, from a patient treated with tofacitinib. The receptors derive from a human donor with alopecia areata.

This clone appeared many times. This rearrangement joins TRBV7-9 to TRBJ2-7, with D uncertain. The CDR3 extends over 14 amino acids. Trimming pared 0 bases from V and 7 bases from J, leaving 13 bases between. Germline values: CDR1 SEHNR, CDR2 FQNEAQ (reference sequence). The chain's CDR3 is CASSLADPWREQYF. As DNA, the CDR3 is TGTGCCAGCAGCTTAGCGGACCCCTGGCGGGAGCAGTACTTC. The full variable domain, with the rest looked up from reference TRBV7-9 and TRBJ2-7, is DTGVSQNPRHKITKRGQNVTFRCDPISEHNRLYWYRQTLGQGPEFLTYFQNEAQLEKSRLLSDRFSAERPKGSFSTLEIQRTEQGDSAMYLCASSLADPWREQYFGPGTRLTVT.

The chain employs TRBV30 and TRBJ2-7; 12 nucleotides line up with TRBD2. The CDR3 contains 14 residues. The ends lost 3 bases at V and 3 bases at J; junction bases unmatched: 3. Germline CDR1 and CDR2: GTSNPN and SVGIG (reference sequence). The CDR3 nucleotides read TGTGCCTGGAGGACGACTAGCGGGGGCTACGAGCAGTACTTC. It specifies CAWRTTSGGYEQYF. The full variable domain, completed using reference TRBV30 and TRBJ2-7, is SQTIHQWPATLVQPVGSPLSLECTVEGTSNPNLYWYRQAAGRGLQLLFYSVGIGQISSEVPQNLSASRPQDRQFILSSKKLLLSDSGFYLCAWRTTSGGYEQYFGPGTRLTVT.

V gene TRBV27 combines with J gene TRBJ1-6; the D gene is possibly TRBD1 (6 bases). In germline, CDR1 is MNHEY, CDR2 SMNVEV (reference sequence). The CDR3 is 16 amino acids. V lost 2 bases to trimming and J lost 2 bases, with 10 bases between them. The CDR3 DNA is TGTGCCAGCAGTTTAAATACAGGGACCTATAATTCACCCCTCCACTTT. Encoded protein: CASSLNTGTYNSPLHF.

This chain links TRBV29-1 with TRBJ2-5, with D maybe TRBD2 (6 bases). The CDR3 runs to 15 residues. Germline CDR1 is SQVTM and CDR2 is ANQGSEA. V lost 5 bases to trimming and J lost 1 base, with 17 bases between them. The CDR3 reads CSVTPSGRIQETQYF. CDR3 nucleotides: TGCAGCGTTACCCCAAGCGGGCGAATCCAAGAGACCCAGTACTTC.

Worth noting for this clone: Other nucleotide sequences from this sample produce the same CDR3. CDR3 sequence (DNA): TGTGCCAGCAGCTCTGGATATGGCTACACCTTC. Its protein product is CASSSGYGYTF. This chain uses TRBV5-6 with TRBJ1-2, with D hard to call. V dropped 3 bases and J dropped 5 bases, with 5 bases sitting between them. Germline V gene data show CDR1 as SGHDT and CDR2 as YYEEEE. The CDR3 extends over 11 amino acids.

The rearrangement links TRBV7-8 to TRBJ2-3; 9 bases line up with TRBD1. The germline CDR1 and CDR2 sequences are SGHVS and FQNEAQ. The CDR3 covers 12 residues. After removal of 3 bases from V and 14 bases from J, the junction contained 6 bases not matched to a gene. The chain's CDR3 is CASSLGQGTSYF. The CDR3 nucleotides are TGTGCCAGCAGCTTGGGACAGGGCACGTCGTATTTT. Full variable domain (remainder filled in from reference TRBV7-8 and TRBJ2-3): GAGVSQSPRYKVAKRGQDVALRCDPISGHVSLFWYQQALGQGPEFLTYFQNEAQLDKSGLPSDRFFAERPEGSVSTLKIQRTQQEDSAVYLCASSLGQGTSYFGPGTRLTVL.

This clone showed up just a few times. This chain connects TRBV15 to TRBJ2-4; 10 nucleotides agree with TRBD1. The CDR3 consists of 16 residues. In germline, CDR1 is LNHNV, CDR2 YYDKDF (reference sequence). V gave up 4 bases and J gave up 8 bases; unmatched junction bases: 11. The chain's CDR3 is CATSMGSRDRGHIQYF. CDR3 nucleotides: TGTGCCACCAGCATGGGCTCCCGGGACAGGGGCCACATTCAGTACTTC.

The chain uses TRBV28 and TRBJ2-7, with a weak D call TRBD1 (6 bases). From germline, CDR1 is MDHEN and CDR2 SYDVKM. CDR3 length: 14 residues. The ends were cut back, 6 bases at V and 5 bases at J, with 17 bases in the middle. CDR3 bases: TGTGCCAGCAGCCTAGGAGGACAGATCAACGAGCAGTACTTC. The encoded protein is CASSLGGQINEQYF.

The V call is TRBV7-2, the J call TRBJ2-5, with TRBD2 matching 13 bases. The CDR3 covers 15 residues. CDR1 SGHTA and CDR2 FQGNSA come from the germline V gene. The ends lost 10 bases at V and 3 bases at J; junction bases unmatched: 8. The CDR3 DNA is TGTGCCACCAAAGGCGGGACTAGCGGGGAAGAGACCCAGTACTTC. Translating it yields CATKGGTSGEETQYF.

V gene TRBV7-8 combines with J gene TRBJ2-5, with TRBD2 matching 9 bases. CDR3 size: 16 residues. CDR1 is SGHVS, CDR2 FQNEAQ, per germline. Trimming cost V 5 bases and J 9 bases; bases outside gene matches: 16. The chain's CDR3 is CASSGDRLAVRGAQYF. The CDR3 DNA is TGTGCCAGCAGCGGGGATAGACTAGCGGTCCGGGGGGCCCAGTACTTC. Drawing the rest from reference TRBV7-8 and TRBJ2-5, the complete variable domain is GAGVSQSPRYKVAKRGQDVALRCDPISGHVSLFWYQQALGQGPEFLTYFQNEAQLDKSGLPSDRFFAERPEGSVSTLKIQRTQQEDSAVYLCASSGDRLAVRGAQYFGPGTRLLVL.

The chain joins TRBV11-1 to TRBJ2-3; either TRBD1 or TRBD2 may fit D (5 bases each). Germline V gene lookup returns CDR1 SGHAT and CDR2 FQDESV (reference sequence). V lost 6 bases and J 4 bases, leaving 17 bases between the germline ends. The CDR3 covers 15 residues. The CDR3 region is CASSQGSRGADTQYF. The DNA for the CDR3 is TGTGCCAGCAGTCAGGGATCCCGGGGTGCAGATACGCAGTATTTT.

The rearrangement links TRBV5-1 to TRBJ2-3; the D gene is possibly TRBD1 (6 bases). This CDR3 contains 15 residues. CDR1 is SGHRS and CDR2 is YFSETQ in the germline V gene. V was trimmed by 0 bases and J by 5 bases, leaving 13 bases between them. The CDR3 protein is CASSLAAGARDTQYF. In DNA, the CDR3 is TGCGCCAGCAGCTTGGCCGCAGGGGCAAGAGATACGCAGTATTTT.

The rearrangement joins TRBV4-1 to TRBJ2-3; TRBD2 matches at 7 bases. Per the germline V gene, CDR1 is MGHRA and CDR2 is YSYEKL. With 4 bases clipped from V and 2 bases from J, the junction kept 12 bases outside the gene matches. This CDR3 has 17 amino acids. The CDR3 spells CASSRQRLALSTDTQYF. The CDR3 nucleotides are TGCGCCAGCAGCCGCCAACGACTAGCCCTGTCCACAGATACGCAGTATTTT.

The V call is TRBV2, the J call TRBJ1-5; 8 positions agree with TRBD1. This CDR3 region has 15 residues. Germline CDR1 reads SNHLY; CDR2 reads FYNNEI. Trimming cost V 6 bases and J 6 bases; bases outside gene matches: 10. The CDR3 nucleotides are TGTGCCAGCAGGGGCCAGGGGGCGCAGGGTCAGCCCCAGCATTTT. Its protein is CASRGQGAQGQPQHF.

The gene calls are TRBV6-6 and TRBJ1-2; 7 nucleotides align to TRBD1. Unmatched junction bases numbered 7, after V lost 5 bases and J lost 7 bases. This CDR3 spans 13 amino acids. Germline loops: CDR1 MNHNY, CDR2 SVGAGI (reference sequence). CDR3 region: CASSPDRDVGYTF. CDR3 DNA: TGTGCCAGCAGTCCCGACAGGGATGTTGGCTACACCTTC.